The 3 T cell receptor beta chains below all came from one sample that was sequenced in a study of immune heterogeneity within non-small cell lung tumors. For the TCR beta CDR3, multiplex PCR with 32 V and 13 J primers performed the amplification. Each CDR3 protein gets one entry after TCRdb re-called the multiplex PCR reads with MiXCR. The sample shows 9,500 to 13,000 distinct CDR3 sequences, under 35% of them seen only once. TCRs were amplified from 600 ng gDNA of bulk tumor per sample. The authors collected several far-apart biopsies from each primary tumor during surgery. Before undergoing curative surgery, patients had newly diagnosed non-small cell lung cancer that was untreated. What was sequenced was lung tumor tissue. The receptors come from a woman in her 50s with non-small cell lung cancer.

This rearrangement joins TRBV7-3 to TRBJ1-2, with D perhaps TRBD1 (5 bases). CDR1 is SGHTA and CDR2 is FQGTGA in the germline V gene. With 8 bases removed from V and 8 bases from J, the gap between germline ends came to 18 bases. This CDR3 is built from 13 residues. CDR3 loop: CASALQGGEGYTF. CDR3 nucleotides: TGTGCCAGCGCCTTGCAGGGTGGGGAAGGCTACACCTTC.

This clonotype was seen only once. The chain's CDR3 is CASSEGQTSGYTF. CDR3 DNA: TGCGCCAGCAGTGAGGGACAGACAAGTGGCTACACCTTC. The genes are TRBV10-1 and TRBJ1-2; D might be TRBD1 (6 bases). Trimming pared 2 bases from V and 7 bases from J, leaving 11 bases between. CDR1 is WNHNN and CDR2 is SYGVQD in the germline V gene (reference sequence). The CDR3 contains 13 residues.

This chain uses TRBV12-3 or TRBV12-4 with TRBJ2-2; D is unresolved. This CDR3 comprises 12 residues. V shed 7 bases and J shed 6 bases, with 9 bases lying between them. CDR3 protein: CASTYGSGELFF. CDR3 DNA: TGTGCCAGCACCTACGGGTCCGGGGAGCTGTTTTTT.